This TCR beta chain was identified during a study of memory CD4+ T cells and cytomegalovirus serostatus. Single viable CD3+CD4+CD8-CD45RO+ cells were sorted as the memory CD4+ T cells. After thawing, CD4+ T cells were positively selected. Here immunoSEQ multiplex PCR was the method, and the copy in TCRdb shows in-frame clones only, minus some. The sample yields about 96,000 clones, roughly 80% seen once. Germline CDR1 and CDR2: SNHLY and FYNNEI. CDR3 length: 14 residues. The ends were cut back, 7 bases at V and 3 bases at J, with 13 bases in the middle. A few counts support this clone. Specimen: memory CD4+ T cells from blood. This clonotype was sampled from an adult in good health and CMV-seropositive. V gene TRBV2 combines with J gene TRBJ1-5; possibly TRBD1 for D (5 bases). In nucleotides, the CDR3 is TGTGCCAGCAATGAGGTAGGGGACAATCAGCCCCAGCATTTT. It is translated as CASNEVGDNQPQHF.